One and the same sample provided the 28 T cell receptor beta chains below, sequenced in a study of blood T cells in healthy people across ages. The use of a sample-barcoded 5' primer and a J-beta primer mix characterized a second PCR of about 6 to 11 cycles. TCRdb passed the 5' RACE reads through MiXCR, listing each CDR3 protein once. Among about 700,000 distinct CDR3 sequences listed, approximately 31% were seen once. Sequencing input: blood. Receptors originate from a woman older than 75 in good health.

The CDR3 DNA sequence: TGTGCCAGCAGCCGTATCCGGGACACCTACGAGCAGTACTTC. Amino acids: CASSRIRDTYEQYF. The chain is built from TRBV7-2 and TRBJ2-7; tentative D call: TRBD1 (6 bases). The germline CDR1 and CDR2 sequences are SGHTA and FQGNSA. The CDR3 extends over 14 amino acids. V dropped 5 bases and J dropped 2 bases, with 13 bases sitting between them.

This chain joins TRBV4-1 and TRBJ2-7; D ambiguous. The DNA end is a closer match to TRBJ2-5, so the J assignment may be wrong. The CDR3 has 15 residues. Looked up from germline, CDR1 is MGHRA and CDR2 is YSYEKL. The DNA for the CDR3 is TGCGCCAGCAGCCAAGGGCCCCAACTCGGGGAGACCCAGTACTTC. Amino acid sequence: CASSQGPQLGETQYF.

This clonotype was detected many times. This chain links TRBV9 with TRBJ2-5, with TRBD1 as a possible D gene (5 bases). Trimming shortened V by 10 bases and J by 4 bases, and 14 bases separated the two germline ends. This CDR3 spans 12 amino acids. The germline V gene has CDR1 SGDLS and CDR2 YYNGEE. Written as DNA, the CDR3 is TGTGCCTCTCCCCTGGGGCCAGAGACCCAGTACTTC. It codes for CASPLGPETQYF.

This clonotype was counted many times. The chain couples TRBV6-2 or TRBV6-3 to TRBJ2-5, with 7 bases fitting TRBD1. The CDR3 length is 13 residues. Looked up from germline, CDR1 is MNHEY and CDR2 is SVGEGT. J gave up 2 bases and V 5 bases, and 2 bases lay outside the gene matches. The CDR3 coding sequence is TGTGCCAGCAGTCGGACAGGTCAAGAGACCCAGTACTTC. Translating it yields CASSRTGQETQYF.

The table lists this clonotype with many counts. The rearrangement joins TRBV5-1 to TRBJ2-7; TRBD1 might be the D (6 bases). Germline V gives CDR1 SGHRS, CDR2 YFSETQ. V dropped 0 bases and J dropped 6 bases, with 10 bases sitting between them. The CDR3 is made up of 13 amino acids. The CDR3 bases are TGCGCCAGCAGCTTGGACAGGGTCGGCGAGCAGTACTTC. As protein: CASSLDRVGEQYF.

This chain connects TRBV5-1 to TRBJ2-3, with D maybe TRBD1 (5 bases). Deletions cut 4 bases from V and 4 bases from J, with 10 bases between. CDR1 SGHRS and CDR2 YFSETQ come from the germline V gene. The CDR3 runs to 13 residues. CDR3 region: CASSLDSPDTQYF. The CDR3 DNA reads TGCGCCAGCAGCCTAGACAGTCCAGATACGCAGTATTTT.

This clonotype has at least ten counts. The V and J genes are TRBV20-1 and TRBJ2-1, with a tentative D call TRBD2 (7 bases). The V gene's germline CDR1 is DFQATT and CDR2 SNEGSKA (reference sequence). CDR3 size: 9 residues. The CDR3 sequence is CKGGAPPFF. The CDR3 nucleotides read TGCAAGGGGGGGGCACCTCCGTTCTTC.

Note on this clonotype: A read error is possible here, since a much larger clone lies one base away. J is TRBJ1-5 and V is TRBV7-2; possible D gene TRBD2, 6 bases. The J call is in doubt because the DNA end fits TRBJ2-3 better. Germline V gives CDR1 SGHTA, CDR2 FQGNSA. CDR3 length: 16 residues. The CDR3 reads CASRAPGTGRNQPQYF. The CDR3 nucleotides are TGTGCCAGCAGGGCTCCCGGGACTGGTCGGAATCAGCCCCAGTATTTT.

This clonotype was picked up many times. The rearrangement uses TRBV28 and TRBJ1-5; D gene ambiguous. Trimming pared 3 bases from V and 0 bases from J, leaving 9 bases between. CDR1 and CDR2 (germline): MDHEN, SYDVKM. CDR3 length: 15 residues. CDR3 sequence reads: CASSLRLYSNQPQHF. CDR3 nucleotides: TGTGCCAGCAGTTTGAGGCTCTATAGCAATCAGCCCCAGCATTTT.

Ten or more counts support this clonotype. The chain couples TRBV9 to TRBJ1-2; 8 bases line up with TRBD1. J gave up 6 bases and V 1 base, and 8 bases lay outside the gene matches. Germline-derived CDR1 and CDR2 are SGDLS and YYNGEE. This CDR3 has 15 amino acids. CDR3 DNA sequence: TGTGCCAGCAGCGTAATGGACAGGGCCTTGGATGGCTACACCTTC. Protein sequence: CASSVMDRALDGYTF.

The chain combines TRBV14 with TRBJ1-2; no definite D call. The CDR3 extends over 17 amino acids. Germline CDR1 and CDR2: SGHDN and FVKESK. V was clipped by 0 bases and J by 6 bases, with 20 bases between them. CDR3 sequence (DNA): TGTGCCAGCAGCCAAGATCAAAGGCAGAACTTCATTGATGGCTACACCTTC. It encodes CASSQDQRQNFIDGYTF.

This clonotype was detected only a few times. The DNA for the CDR3 is TGCAGCGTTGAATCCGTCCAGGGGCTTTCCTACGAGCAGTACTTC. Residues: CSVESVQGLSYEQYF. The chain couples TRBV29-1 to TRBJ2-7, with D maybe TRBD1 (6 bases). The CDR3 has 15 amino acids. Per germline, CDR1 SQVTM and CDR2 ANQGSEA. The germline V and J ends were trimmed by 2 bases and 1 base, with 15 bases remaining between them.

There are many counts of this clonotype. This chain uses TRBV3-1 with TRBJ2-1; 8 bases line up with TRBD1. CDR1 LGHDT and CDR2 YNNKEL come from the germline V gene (reference sequence). The trim removed 4 bases at V and 3 bases at J, leaving 11 bases unmatched. CDR3 length equals 17 residues. CDR3 sequence reads: CASSLRTGPLNYNEQFF. CDR3 sequence (DNA): TGTGCCAGCAGCCTCCGGACAGGGCCACTTAACTACAATGAGCAGTTCTTC.

This rearrangement joins TRBV19 to TRBJ2-6; no reliable D call. This CDR3 spans 15 amino acids. Between the trimmed V and J ends, which lost 2 bases and 0 bases, there was a span of 5 bases. Germline V gene sequence: CDR1 LNHDA, CDR2 SQIVND (reference sequence). CDR3 region: CASSISGSGANVLTF. Written as DNA, the CDR3 is TGTGCCAGTAGTATAAGTGGCTCTGGGGCCAACGTCCTGACTTTC.

This clonotype was detected only a few times. A much more abundant neighbour one base away suggests this may be a read error. The chain uses TRBV7-9 and TRBJ1-1, with D uncertain. V gave up 1 base and J gave up 7 bases, with 10 bases separating them. This CDR3 region has 13 residues. Germline CDR1 is SEHNR and CDR2 is FQNEAQ (reference sequence). The CDR3 spells CASSLGQCREAFF. The CDR3 DNA reads TGTGCCAGCAGCTTAGGACAATGCCGTGAAGCTTTCTTT.

This clonotype was picked up many times. The chain links TRBV18 to TRBJ2-6, with a weak D call TRBD1 (6 bases). V shed 1 base and J shed 2 bases, with 9 bases lying between them. The V gene's germline CDR1 is KGHSH and CDR2 LQKENI. The CDR3 contains 16 residues. In nucleotides, the CDR3 is TGTGCCAGCTCACCACGAGAGGGGGCTGGGGCCAACGTCCTGACTTTC. It is translated as CASSPREGAGANVLTF.

This chain links TRBV20-1 with TRBJ1-1; D ambiguous. CDR3 length: 13 residues. V was shortened by 2 bases and J by 0 bases, with 7 bases between the two germline ends. Germline CDR1 and CDR2: DFQATT and SNEGSKA (reference sequence). The CDR3 sequence is CSARPEMNTEAFF. CDR3 coding DNA: TGCAGTGCTAGACCTGAAATGAACACTGAAGCTTTCTTT.

This clonotype showed up many times. In DNA form, the CDR3 reads TGTGCCAGCAGTGGGGACAGCTCCTACGAGCAGTACTTC. Its translation is CASSGDSSYEQYF. The rearrangement links TRBV6-2 or TRBV6-3 to TRBJ2-7; 7 bases fit TRBD1. The germline V gene encodes CDR1 MNHEY and CDR2 SVGEGT. CDR3 length: 13 residues. The V segment lost 5 bases and the J segment 0 bases; nucleotides outside the gene matches: 1.

This chain connects TRBV6-1 to TRBJ1-5; D gene unclear. The CDR3 totals 14 residues. Germline loops: CDR1 MNHNS, CDR2 SASEGT. V was clipped by 3 bases and J by 0 bases, with 6 bases between them. CDR3 protein: CASSDGYSNQPQHF. CDR3 in DNA: TGTGCCAGCAGTGACGGGTATAGCAATCAGCCCCAGCATTTT.

The chain uses TRBV5-1 and TRBJ2-6, with D perhaps matching TRBD1 (5 bases). V was cut by 0 bases and J by 0 bases, with 10 bases left in between. CDR3 length equals 17 residues. Germline V CDR1 and CDR2: SGHRS, YFSETQ. CDR3 DNA sequence: TGCGCCAGCAGCTTGGCACAGGTGAACTCTGGGGCCAACGTCCTGACTTTC. It encodes CASSLAQVNSGANVLTF.

This clonotype was detected many times. This chain links TRBV13 with TRBJ2-1; perhaps TRBD2 as D (5 bases). This CDR3 region has 13 residues. V dropped 5 bases and J dropped 5 bases, with 10 bases sitting between them. Germline CDR1 and CDR2: PRHDT and FYEKMQ (reference sequence). This CDR3 is CASSEDGNNEQFF. CDR3 DNA: TGTGCCAGCAGCGAGGACGGGAACAATGAGCAGTTCTTC.

This clonotype was detected many times. The CDR3 DNA sequence: TGTGCCATCAGTGCGGGGGCAGTGGGGCAAGAGACCCAGTACTTC. This sequence encodes CAISAGAVGQETQYF. The chain couples TRBV10-3 to TRBJ2-5, with D tentatively TRBD1 or TRBD2 (6 bases each). Germline assignment: CDR1 ENHRY and CDR2 SYGVKD. This CDR3 is built from 15 residues. V lost 4 bases to trimming and J lost 2 bases, with 14 bases between them.

This clonotype has at least ten counts. The J gene is TRBJ2-3, the V gene TRBV7-2; TRBD1 matches 9 bases. Looked up from germline, CDR1 is SGHTA and CDR2 is FQGNSA. The CDR3 consists of 15 residues. Losses at the gene ends were 3 bases for V and 4 bases for J; bases not matched to a gene: 5. For the CDR3, the DNA is TGTGCCAGCAGCTTGGGGACAGGGCACGCAGATACGCAGTATTTT. This sequence encodes CASSLGTGHADTQYF.

This clonotype appeared a few times. An end of the junction differs from the germline gene, which may be a read error. The gene calls are TRBV30 and TRBJ2-2; tentative D call: TRBD2 (5 bases). The germline CDR1 and CDR2 sequences are GTSNPN and SVGIG (reference sequence). The CDR3 consists of 13 residues. CDR3 in DNA: TGTGCCTGGGGGGTCTCTGGTGCCGGGGAGCGGTTTTTT. Translating gives CAWGVSGAGERFF.

This clonotype appeared many times. V is TRBV2 and J is TRBJ2-5, with D perhaps TRBD2 (5 bases). The CDR3 is made up of 15 amino acids. Trimming shortened V by 6 bases and J by 1 base, and 15 bases separated the two germline ends. Looked up from germline, CDR1 is SNHLY and CDR2 is FYNNEI. CDR3 protein: CASSTTTTRQETQYF. The DNA for the CDR3 is TGTGCCAGCAGCACGACTACTACCCGCCAAGAGACCCAGTACTTC.

The V gene is TRBV20-1, the J gene TRBJ1-1; D unresolved. The CDR3 covers 14 residues. Germline V gene lookup returns CDR1 DFQATT and CDR2 SNEGSKA (reference sequence). Trimming pared 5 bases from V and 5 bases from J, leaving 18 bases between. The CDR3 DNA follows: TGCAGTGCTGCCACCTTGATGAGGGAGACTGAAGCTTTCTTT. It encodes CSAATLMRETEAFF.

This clonotype has a count of ten or more. The chain is built from TRBV20-1 and TRBJ1-2; possibly TRBD1 for D (5 bases). This CDR3 is built from 12 residues. Trimming took off 1 base at V and 5 bases at J, with 8 bases between the two ends. The germline gives CDR1 DFQATT, CDR2 SNEGSKA (reference sequence). The CDR3 loop reads CSARGGGYGYTF. CDR3 in DNA: TGCAGTGCTAGAGGGGGGGGGTATGGCTACACCTTC.

This clonotype was counted ten times or more. This chain connects TRBV10-3 to TRBJ1-2; TRBD1 agrees at 7 bases. V shed 7 bases, J shed 8 bases, and the junction held 13 bases outside the gene matches. Germline V gene sequence: CDR1 ENHRY, CDR2 SYGVKD. The CDR3 is made up of 14 amino acids. CDR3 sequence (DNA): TGTGCCATCAACTCCGGGACAGACTATAAAGGCTACACCTTC. It yields the protein CAINSGTDYKGYTF.